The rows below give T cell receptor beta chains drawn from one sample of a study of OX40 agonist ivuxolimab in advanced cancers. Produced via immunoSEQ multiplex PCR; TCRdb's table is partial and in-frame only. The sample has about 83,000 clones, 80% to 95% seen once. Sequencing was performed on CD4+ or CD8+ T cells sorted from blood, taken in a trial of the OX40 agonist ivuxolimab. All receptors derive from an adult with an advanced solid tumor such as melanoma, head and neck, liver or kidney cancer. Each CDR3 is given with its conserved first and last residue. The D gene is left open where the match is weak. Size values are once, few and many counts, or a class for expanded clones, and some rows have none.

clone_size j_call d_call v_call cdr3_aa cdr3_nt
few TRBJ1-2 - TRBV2 CASSNLFEDGYTF TGTGCCAGCAGTAACCTCTTCGAGGATGGCTACACCTTC
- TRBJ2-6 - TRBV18 CASSPYWGARANVLTF TGTGCCAGCTCACCATATTGGGGAGCTAGGGCCAACGTCCTGACTTTC
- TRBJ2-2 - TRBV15 CATSRDLNSANTGELFF TGTGCCACCAGCAGAGATTTGAACAGCGCGAACACCGGGGAGCTGTTTTTT
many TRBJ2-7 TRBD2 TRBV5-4 CASSPSGEEQYF TGTGCCAGCAGCCCCAGCGGGGAAGAGCAGTACTTC
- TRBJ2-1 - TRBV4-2 CASSQLPGPDGNEQFF TGTGCCAGCAGCCAACTCCCGGGACCCGATGGGAATGAGCAGTTCTTC
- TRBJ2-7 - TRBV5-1 CASGSLPGSGYEQYF TGCGCCAGCGGATCTCTGCCGGGGAGCGGTTACGAGCAGTACTTC
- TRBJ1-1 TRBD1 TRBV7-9 CASRRGDSQTFTFF TGTGCCAGCAGACGAGGGGACAGCCAAACTTTTACTTTCTTT
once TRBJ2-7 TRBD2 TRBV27 CASSPGTSGYEQYF TGTGCCAGCAGCCCCGGGACTAGCGGCTACGAGCAGTACTTC
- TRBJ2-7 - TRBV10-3 CAISEVRNYEQYF TGTGCCATCAGTGAAGTCAGGAACTACGAGCAGTACTTC
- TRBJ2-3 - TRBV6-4 CASSEHGGGTDTQYF TGTGCCAGCAGTGAACACGGAGGGGGCACAGATACGCAGTATTTT
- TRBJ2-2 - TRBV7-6 CASSLERGDRLIGELFF TGTGCCAGCAGCCTTGAGAGGGGGGACAGACTGATCGGGGAGCTGTTTTTT
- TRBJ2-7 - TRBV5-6 CASSLNFDYEQYF TGTGCCAGCAGCTTGAACTTCGACTACGAGCAGTACTTC
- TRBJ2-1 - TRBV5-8 CASSLGSSGSLNEQFF TGTGCCAGCAGCTTGGGTTCGTCAGGGAGTCTAAATGAGCAGTTCTTC
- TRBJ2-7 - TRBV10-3 CAISDREPYEQYF TGTGCCATCAGTGACAGGGAACCCTACGAGCAGTACTTC
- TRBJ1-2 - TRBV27 CASSLTAAGSWGYTF TGTGCCAGCAGTCTGACGGCGGCAGGGAGTTGGGGCTACACCTTC
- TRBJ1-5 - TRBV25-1 CASSAPLDNQPQHF TGTGCCAGCAGCGCCCCGTTGGACAATCAGCCCCAGCATTTT
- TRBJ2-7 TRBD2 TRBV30 CAWSAGGLSYEQYF TGTGCCTGGTCCGCGGGGGGGCTCTCCTACGAGCAGTACTTC
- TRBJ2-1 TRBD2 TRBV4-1 CASKGLAGGAYNEQFF TGCGCCAGCAAGGGGTTAGCGGGGGGGGCCTACAATGAGCAGTTCTTC
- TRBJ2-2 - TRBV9 CASSVGDANTGELFF TGTGCCAGCAGCGTAGGGGACGCGAACACCGGGGAGCTGTTTTTT
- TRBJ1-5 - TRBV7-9 CASSLAAHLGEMDGQPQHF TGTGCCAGCAGCTTAGCTGCCCATCTAGGGGAAATGGACGGTCAGCCCCAGCATTTT
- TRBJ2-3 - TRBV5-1 CASSSYGTGSTDTQYF TGCGCCAGCAGCTCGTACGGGACGGGAAGCACAGATACGCAGTATTTT
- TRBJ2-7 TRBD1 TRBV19 CASGTGLSYEQYF TGTGCCTCCGGGACAGGGCTTTCGTACGAGCAGTACTTC
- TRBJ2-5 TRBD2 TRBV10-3 CAISSGGAETQYF TGTGCCATCAGTAGCGGGGGTGCTGAGACCCAGTACTTC
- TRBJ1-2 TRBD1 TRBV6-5 CASSYVQGAEGDGYTF TGTGCCAGCAGTTACGTTCAGGGGGCGGAAGGTGATGGCTACACCTTC
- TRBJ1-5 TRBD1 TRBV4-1 CASSQGTGGGRQPQHF TGCGCCAGCAGCCAAGGGACAGGGGGGGGACGCCAGCCCCAGCATTTT
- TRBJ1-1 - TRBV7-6 CASSFPEGNTEAFF TGTGCCAGCAGCTTTCCTGAGGGGAACACTGAAGCTTTCTTT
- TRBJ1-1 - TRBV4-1 CASSPQVSELRFPTEAFF TGCGCCAGCAGCCCTCAAGTCTCTGAACTTCGGTTCCCCACTGAAGCTTTCTTT
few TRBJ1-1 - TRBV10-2 CASSENGGNTEAFF TGCGCCAGCAGTGAGAACGGGGGAAACACTGAAGCTTTCTTT
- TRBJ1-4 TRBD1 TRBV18 CASSPDRENEKLFF TGTGCCAGCTCACCGGACAGGGAAAATGAAAAACTGTTTTTT
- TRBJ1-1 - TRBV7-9 CASRREEVNTEAFF TGTGCCAGCAGAAGGGAGGAAGTGAACACTGAAGCTTTCTTT
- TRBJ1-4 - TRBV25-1 CASRRDEKLFF TGTGCCAGCAGGAGAGATGAAAAACTGTTTTTT